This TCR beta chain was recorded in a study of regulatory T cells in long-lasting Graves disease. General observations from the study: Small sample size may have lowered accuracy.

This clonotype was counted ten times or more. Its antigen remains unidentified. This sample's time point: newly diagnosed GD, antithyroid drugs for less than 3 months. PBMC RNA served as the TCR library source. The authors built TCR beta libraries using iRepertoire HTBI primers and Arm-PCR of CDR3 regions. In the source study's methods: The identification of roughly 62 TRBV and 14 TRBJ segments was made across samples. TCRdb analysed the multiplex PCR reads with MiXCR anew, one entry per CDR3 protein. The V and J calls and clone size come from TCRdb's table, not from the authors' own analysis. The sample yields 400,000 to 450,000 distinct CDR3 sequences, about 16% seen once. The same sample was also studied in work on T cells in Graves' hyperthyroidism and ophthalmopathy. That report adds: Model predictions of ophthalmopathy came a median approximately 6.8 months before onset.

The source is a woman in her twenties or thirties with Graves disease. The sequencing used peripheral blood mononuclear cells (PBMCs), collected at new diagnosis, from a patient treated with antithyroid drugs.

DNA of the CDR3: TGTGCCAGCAGTTCCTTGACAGGGCGGGTGAACGAGCAGTACTTC. It yields the protein CASSSLTGRVNEQYF. J is TRBJ2-7 and V is TRBV28; 7 nucleotides align to TRBD1. The V gene end was trimmed by 4 bases and the J gene end by 5 bases; junction bases not matched to a gene: 11. Germline V CDR1 and CDR2: MDHEN, SYDVKM. This CDR3 spans 15 amino acids.